A single sample is the source of the 3 T cell receptor beta chains below, sequenced in a study of radiation and T cells in renal cell carcinoma (dated by TCRdb to between 2020 and 2021). The library was obtained by the immunoSEQ multiplex PCR assay. The source is immuneACCESS, and TCRdb retained only in-frame sequences with V and J called. Part of the clones is not carried over; for the studies checked, unresolved V genes explain less than half of this, and the remainder is unexplained. This sample gives 110,000 to 150,000 clones in total; less than 90% of them show up just once. The ten largest clones add up to roughly 25% of the sample. According to the study, the label for this sample's time point signals: baseline pretreatment blood. What the treatment or condition label conveys for this sample: 15 Gy SBRT to primary tumor, nephrectomy 4 weeks later. Sequencing was performed on blood, taken from a patient whose treatment included radiotherapy and nephrectomy. Every receptor here comes from a woman between 50 and 59 years old with renal cell carcinoma.

The chain uses TRBV18 and TRBJ2-7; D unclear. The CDR3 is 13 residues long. Trimming removed 5 bases at V and 1 base at J, with 9 bases between. Germline V gene lookup returns CDR1 KGHSH and CDR2 LQKENI. Here the CDR3 reads CASSATRSYEQYF. The CDR3 DNA sequence: TGTGCCAGCTCAGCAACCAGGTCCTACGAGCAGTACTTC.

The rearrangement joins TRBV28 to TRBJ2-3; D is undetermined. CDR3 length: 14 residues. CDR1 is MDHEN, CDR2 SYDVKM, per germline. V dropped 7 bases and J dropped 4 bases, with 15 bases sitting between them. CDR3 bases: TGTGCCAGCACCACAAGTGGAGCCCCAGATACGCAGTATTTT. Amino acids: CASTTSGAPDTQYF.

The V and J genes are TRBV5-1 and TRBJ1-3; D perhaps matches TRBD1 (5 bases). The germline V gene has CDR1 SGHRS and CDR2 YFSETQ. There are 16 residues in the CDR3. V was clipped by 1 base and J by 1 base, with 12 bases between them. CDR3 residues: CASSLQGRESGNTIYF. The CDR3 coding sequence is TGCGCCAGCAGCTTGCAGGGTCGGGAATCTGGAAACACCATATATTTT.